A selection of T cell receptor beta chains follows, all from one sample in a study of blood T cell repertoires in COVID-19. The protocol was immunoSEQ multiplex PCR, while the TCRdb copy is restricted to in-frame clones and leaves out a portion. The data contain 70,000 or so clones, 75% to 85% of them seen just once; the ten biggest clones take up around a sixth. The sequencing input was peripheral blood. The receptors originated from a human donor in a cohort sampled during active COVID-19. Each CDR3 is given with its conserved first and last residue. The order of the fields is clone size, J gene, V gene, D gene, CDR3 protein, CDR3 DNA. A D gene is named only where the DNA matches it firmly. Clone size appears in some rows only: once, few, many, or a class for an expanded clone.

>-|TRBJ2-1|TRBV27|-
CASTTAGLQSSYNEQFF
TGTGCCAGCACAACCGCGGGGCTCCAGAGCTCCTACAATGAGCAGTTCTTC
>-|TRBJ1-3|TRBV7-8|-
CASSLLGPNSGNTIYF
TGTGCCAGCAGCTTGCTGGGGCCAAACTCTGGAAACACCATATATTTT
>-|TRBJ1-1|TRBV6-5|-
CASSYSTGGRVRAFF
TGTGCCAGCAGTTACTCGACAGGAGGAAGGGTCCGGGCTTTCTTT
>-|TRBJ1-4|TRBV7-2|-
CASSLQIGEVEKLFF
TGTGCCAGCAGCTTGCAGATCGGGGAGGTTGAAAAACTGTTTTTT
>-|TRBJ2-7|TRBV5-6|TRBD2
CASSTLAGARYEQYF
TGTGCCAGCAGCACCCTAGCGGGAGCGCGGTACGAGCAGTACTTC
>-|TRBJ2-1|TRBV6-5|TRBD2
CASSYAREGWNEQFF
TGTGCCAGCAGTTACGCGCGGGAGGGCTGGAATGAGCAGTTCTTC
>-|TRBJ1-2|TRBV19|-
CASSSTLGLGGYTF
TGTGCCAGTAGTAGCACCCTGGGGCTGGGTGGCTACACCTTC
>once|TRBJ2-1|TRBV25-1|TRBD1
CASSGTGDSCSYNEQFF
TGTGCCAGCTCCGGGACAGGGGACTCCTGCTCCTACAATGAGCAGTTCTTC
>-|TRBJ2-2|TRBV5-1|-
CASRIASNTGELFF
TGCGCCAGCAGAATAGCGTCAAACACCGGGGAGCTGTTTTTT
>few|TRBJ2-1|TRBV18|-
CASSPKSEGRNEQFF
TGTGCCAGCTCACCAAAATCGGAGGGTCGCAATGAGCAGTTCTTC
>-|TRBJ2-3|TRBV28|-
CASSLSQTDTQYF
TGTGCCAGCAGTTTATCCCAGACAGATACGCAGTATTTT
>few|TRBJ2-7|TRBV5-1|TRBD1
CASSLGRTGGTYEQYF
TGCGCCAGCAGCTTGGGGCGGACAGGGGGGACCTACGAGCAGTACTTC
>-|TRBJ2-3|TRBV14|-
CASSPPGVDTQYF
TGTGCCAGTAGCCCTCCCGGGGTTGATACGCAGTATTTT
>-|TRBJ1-5|TRBV15|TRBD1
CATSRDGQGRQPQHF
TGTGCCACCAGCAGAGACGGACAGGGGAGGCAGCCCCAGCATTTT
>-|TRBJ2-1|TRBV30|TRBD2
CAWSVIRGLAVGGEGTNEQFF
TGTGCCTGGAGTGTAATCAGAGGACTAGCGGTGGGGGGGGAGGGGACTAATGAGCAGTTCTTC
>-|TRBJ2-1|TRBV10-3|TRBD2
CAISPGTSSEQFF
TGTGCCATCAGCCCCGGGACTAGTTCTGAGCAGTTCTTC